The 21 T cell receptor beta chains given below trace back to one sample, sequenced in a study of blood T cells in healthy people across ages. Through a sample-barcoded 5' primer and a J-beta primer mix, a second PCR was run for 7 to 11 cycles. TCRdb independently ran MiXCR on the 5' RACE reads; one entry per CDR3 protein. The table lists hundreds of thousands of distinct CDR3 sequences, 58% of them singletons. Material: blood. The origin of the receptors is a man aged 25-40 years in good health.

V gene TRBV20-1 combines with J gene TRBJ1-4; 7 nucleotides agree with TRBD1. The germline gives CDR1 DFQATT, CDR2 SNEGSKA (reference sequence). CDR3 size: 14 residues. Trimming at V came to 0 bases and at J to 7 bases, leaving 5 bases not matched to a gene. CDR3 amino acids: CSARDPKGAEKLFF. The CDR3 DNA sequence: TGCAGTGCTAGAGATCCTAAGGGGGCTGAAAAACTGTTTTTT.

This chain connects TRBV20-1 to TRBJ2-7, with D maybe TRBD1 (5 bases). The CDR3 totals 13 residues. V lost 2 bases and J lost 8, with 16 bases in between. CDR1 and CDR2 (germline): DFQATT, SNEGSKA (reference sequence). In DNA form, the CDR3 reads TGCAGTGCTAGACAGGGAACGGATTACAAGCAGTACTTC. Its translation: CSARQGTDYKQYF.

As to this clonotype: Relative to the germline gene, one junction end is altered; a read error may explain this. J is TRBJ2-6 and V is TRBV27; D possibly matches TRBD1 or TRBD2 (6 bases each). Germline V lookup: CDR1 MNHEY, CDR2 SMNVEV (reference sequence). This CDR3 is 18 amino acids long. CDR3 residues: CAGSSHTGGRALLRVLTF. CDR3 nucleotides: TGTGCCGGCAGTTCCCACACCGGGGGCAGGGCTCTCTTAAGGGTCCTGACTTTC.

The chain uses TRBV20-1 and TRBJ2-3; 7 bases agree with TRBD2. Trimming cost V 3 bases and J 2 bases; bases outside gene matches: 11. Germline CDR1 reads DFQATT; CDR2 reads SNEGSKA (reference sequence). The CDR3 has 16 amino acids. The CDR3 coding sequence is TGCAGTGCTAGGAGTCTGGTGCTAGCGGACACAGATACGCAGTATTTT. Translation: CSARSLVLADTDTQYF.

There are a few counts of this clonotype. The gene calls are TRBV20-1 and TRBJ2-7; 9 nucleotides match TRBD1. Trimming at V came to 6 bases and at J to 2 bases, leaving 8 bases not matched to a gene. From germline, CDR1 is DFQATT and CDR2 SNEGSKA (reference sequence). This CDR3 is built from 14 residues. DNA of the CDR3: TGCAGTGCGAGACAGGGGGGACAGCCCTACGAGCAGTACTTC. It translates to CSARQGGQPYEQYF.

The genes are TRBV9 and TRBJ2-3; 9 bases line up with TRBD2. V dropped 3 bases and J dropped 6; count of bases not matched to a gene: 5. Germline lookup yields CDR1 SGDLS and CDR2 YYNGEE. The length of the CDR3 is 14 residues. CDR3 protein: CASSGSGSHDTQYF. The CDR3 coding sequence is TGTGCCAGCAGCGGTAGCGGGAGTCATGATACGCAGTATTTT.

This clonotype was observed a handful of times. V and J are TRBV7-2 and TRBJ2-5; possible D gene TRBD2, 5 bases. Deletions cut 5 bases from V and 2 bases from J, with 9 bases between. The CDR3 runs 13 residues. The germline V gene has CDR1 SGHTA and CDR2 FQGNSA. CDR3 bases: TGTGCCAGCAGCGCACTAGTTCAAGAGACCCAGTACTTC. Its translation is CASSALVQETQYF.

This clonotype came up a few times. The rearrangement uses TRBV5-6 and TRBJ2-7; 9 nucleotides align to TRBD1. The last part of the DNA fits TRBJ2-5 better; the J call may be wrong. The CDR3 runs 16 residues. CDR1 SGHDT and CDR2 YYEEEE come from the germline V gene. This chain's CDR3 is CASSFGDRDFQETQYF. CDR3 in DNA: TGTGCCAGCAGCTTCGGGGACAGGGATTTCCAAGAGACCCAGTACTTC.

V is TRBV20-1 and J is TRBJ2-7; perhaps TRBD1 as D (5 bases). Germline assignment: CDR1 DFQATT and CDR2 SNEGSKA (reference sequence). The CDR3 is 14 residues long. Deletions cut 1 base from V and 5 bases from J, with 15 bases between. CDR3 DNA sequence: TGCAGTGCTAGAGCAGTATCCCCAGGGAACGAGCAGTACTTC. Protein sequence: CSARAVSPGNEQYF.

The chain is built from TRBV7-2 and TRBJ2-7; D is perhaps TRBD1 (5 bases). Germline V lookup: CDR1 SGHTA, CDR2 FQGNSA. Between the trimmed V and J ends, which lost 1 base and 9 bases, there was a span of 13 bases. This CDR3 comprises 13 residues. This CDR3 is CASSLVLRERQYF. The CDR3 DNA reads as TGTGCCAGCAGCTTAGTCCTCAGGGAAAGGCAGTACTTC.

This clonotype was detected a few times. J is TRBJ2-5 and V is TRBV20-1; 7 bases agree with TRBD1. The germline V gene has CDR1 DFQATT and CDR2 SNEGSKA (reference sequence). Trimming cost V 5 bases and J 1 base; bases outside gene matches: 10. The CDR3 loop spans 15 amino acids. CDR3 protein: CSAQLAGGPQETQYF. CDR3 sequence (DNA): TGCAGTGCTCAGCTAGCAGGGGGACCCCAAGAGACCCAGTACTTC.

The chain links TRBV6-2 or TRBV6-3 to TRBJ2-5; 9 bases line up with TRBD2. This CDR3 has 16 residues. With 2 bases clipped from V and 2 bases from J, the junction kept 6 bases outside the gene matches. Germline V lookup: CDR1 MNHEY, CDR2 SVGEGT. CDR3: CASSYSSGSLQETQYF. The CDR3 DNA reads TGTGCCAGCAGTTACAGTAGCGGGAGTTTACAAGAGACCCAGTACTTC.

The chain recombines TRBV5-5 with TRBJ2-1; 7 bases line up with TRBD2. V lost 4 bases to trimming and J lost 8 bases; unmatched junction nucleotides: 9. Per the germline V gene, CDR1 is SGHKS and CDR2 is YYEKEE (reference sequence). The CDR3 extends over 14 amino acids. CDR3 residues: CASSPAGAGYEQFF. The CDR3 bases are TGTGCCAGCAGCCCGGCGGGAGCAGGCTATGAGCAGTTCTTC.

The rearrangement uses TRBV20-1 and TRBJ2-7; possible D gene TRBD1, 5 bases. This CDR3 comprises 14 residues. V was cut by 0 bases and J by 0 bases, with 9 bases left in between. From germline, CDR1 is DFQATT and CDR2 SNEGSKA (reference sequence). The CDR3 sequence: CSARDQGHSYEQYF. The CDR3, as DNA: TGCAGTGCTAGAGATCAGGGCCACTCCTACGAGCAGTACTTC.

The table lists this clonotype with a count of one. V gene TRBV11-2 combines with J gene TRBJ2-1; TRBD2 aligns across 12 bases. Germline V gene sequence: CDR1 SGHAT, CDR2 FQNNGV. J gave up 3 bases and V 3 bases, and 6 bases lay outside the gene matches. This CDR3 region has 17 residues. The CDR3 reads CASSLLPGLAGYNEQFF. The CDR3 DNA sequence: TGTGCCAGCAGCTTGCTCCCGGGACTAGCGGGCTACAATGAGCAGTTCTTC.

This sequence joins TRBV10-3 and TRBJ1-3; D is unresolved. This CDR3 contains 13 residues. V gave up 2 bases and J gave up 8 bases, with 10 bases separating them. Germline loops: CDR1 ENHRY, CDR2 SYGVKD. The DNA for the CDR3 is TGTGCCATCAGTGAGGGCGGACCGGACACCATATATTTT. The encoded protein is CAISEGGPDTIYF.

The sample holds a few counts of this clonotype. The chain links TRBV29-1 to TRBJ1-2; 9 bases agree with TRBD1. The CDR3 loop spans 15 amino acids. Germline V lookup: CDR1 SQVTM, CDR2 ANQGSEA. V lost 7 bases, J lost 4 bases, and 13 bases stayed unmatched. CDR3 coding DNA: TGCAGCGCCCGATCCGGGACAGGGATGGGCTATGGCTACACCTTC. Translation: CSARSGTGMGYGYTF.

This clonotype showed up just a few times. The gene calls are TRBV29-1 and TRBJ2-1; 7 bases line up with TRBD2. V trimming: 4 bases; J trimming: 7 bases; junction bases outside the gene matches: 4. CDR1 is SQVTM and CDR2 is ANQGSEA in the germline V gene. This CDR3 is built from 12 residues. As DNA, the CDR3 is TGCAGCGTTGTGTGGGAGGGAAATGAGCAGTTCTTC. Encoded protein: CSVVWEGNEQFF.

This chain links TRBV7-9 with TRBJ2-5; possibly TRBD1 or TRBD2 for D (5 bases each). The CDR3 is 15 amino acids. The V gene lost 6 bases and the J gene lost 0 bases, with 14 bases spanning the gap. Germline V gene data show CDR1 as SEHNR and CDR2 as FQNEAQ (reference sequence). The chain's CDR3 is CASSRDAQYQETQYF. DNA for the CDR3: TGTGCCAGCAGTCGGGACGCCCAGTACCAAGAGACCCAGTACTTC.

The V gene is TRBV7-2, the J gene TRBJ1-2, with D perhaps TRBD1 (6 bases). The CDR3 covers 15 residues. Germline-derived CDR1 and CDR2 are SGHTA and FQGNSA. Deletions cut 5 bases from V and 4 bases from J, with 17 bases between. CDR3 sequence: CASSPPPGQSYGYTF. The CDR3 DNA reads as TGTGCCAGCAGCCCTCCCCCGGGACAAAGCTATGGCTACACCTTC.

The chain combines TRBV6-1 with TRBJ2-6; D gene ambiguous. The V end lost 2 bases, the J end lost 0 bases, and 5 bases lay between the germline ends. The CDR3 length is 15 residues. From germline, CDR1 is MNHNS and CDR2 SASEGT. CDR3 nucleotides: TGTGCCAGCAGTGAAACAAACTCTGGGGCCAACGTCCTGACTTTC. Residues: CASSETNSGANVLTF.